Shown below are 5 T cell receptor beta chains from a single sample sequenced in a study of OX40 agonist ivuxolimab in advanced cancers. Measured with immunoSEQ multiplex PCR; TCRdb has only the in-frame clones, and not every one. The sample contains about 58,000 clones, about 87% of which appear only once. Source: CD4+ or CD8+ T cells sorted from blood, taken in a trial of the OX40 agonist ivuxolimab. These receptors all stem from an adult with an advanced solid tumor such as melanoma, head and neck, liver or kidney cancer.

CDR3 DNA: TGTGCCAGTAGTGCTCGGACTAGCGTAGGAGATACGCAGTATTTT. It yields the protein CASSARTSVGDTQYF. V is TRBV19 and J is TRBJ2-3, with 9 bases that match TRBD2. CDR1 LNHDA and CDR2 SQIVND come from the germline V gene (reference sequence). This CDR3 has 15 residues. The trim removed 5 bases at V and 5 bases at J, leaving 8 bases unmatched.

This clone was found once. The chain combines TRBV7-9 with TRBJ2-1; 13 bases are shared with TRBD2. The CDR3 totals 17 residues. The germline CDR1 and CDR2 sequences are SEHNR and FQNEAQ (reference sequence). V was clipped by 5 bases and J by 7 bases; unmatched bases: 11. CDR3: CASSPRAGTSGINEQFF. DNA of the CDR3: TGTGCCAGCAGCCCCCGGGCAGGGACTAGCGGGATAAATGAGCAGTTCTTC.

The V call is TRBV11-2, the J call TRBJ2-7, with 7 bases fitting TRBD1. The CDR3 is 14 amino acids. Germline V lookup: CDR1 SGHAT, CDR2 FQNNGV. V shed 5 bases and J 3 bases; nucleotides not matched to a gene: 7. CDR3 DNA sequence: TGTGCCAGCAGCACTTACCGGGACAGCTACGAGCAGTACTTC. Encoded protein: CASSTYRDSYEQYF.

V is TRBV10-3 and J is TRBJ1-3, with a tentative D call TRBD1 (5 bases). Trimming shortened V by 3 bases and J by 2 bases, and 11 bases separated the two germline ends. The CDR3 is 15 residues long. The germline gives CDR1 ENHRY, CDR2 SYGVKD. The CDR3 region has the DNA TGTGCCATCAGTGACGCTCTGACAGCTGGAAACACCATATATTTT. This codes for CAISDALTAGNTIYF.

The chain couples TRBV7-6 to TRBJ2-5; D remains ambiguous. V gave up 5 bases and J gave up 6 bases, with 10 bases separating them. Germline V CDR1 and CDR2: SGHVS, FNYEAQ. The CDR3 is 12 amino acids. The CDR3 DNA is TGTGCCAGCAGCGTATACAGACAGACCCAGTACTTC. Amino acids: CASSVYRQTQYF.